These 21 T cell receptor beta chains share one sample of origin, sequenced in a study of T and B cells in COVID-19 patients. Multiplex PCR with BIOMED2 TRB-A/B primer pools amplified TRB rearrangements. TCRdb reprocessed the multiplex PCR reads via MiXCR and lists one record per CDR3 protein. Of 4,000 to 5,000 distinct CDR3 sequences listed, under 30% are singletons. Each TRB amplification used about 230-550 ng of genomic DNA from blood. The sequenced material came from blood. The receptors were gathered from a human donor with active COVID-19.

This clonotype ranks as medium-sized. This rearrangement joins TRBV12-3 or TRBV12-4 to TRBJ2-5; D gene ambiguous. This CDR3 is 13 amino acids long. Trimming cost V 2 bases and J 4 bases, with 8 bases left between them. The CDR3 loop reads CASSLQEIETQYF. CDR3 nucleotides: TGTGCCAGCAGTTTACAGGAGATAGAGACCCAGTACTTC.

This clonotype is medium-sized in the sample. This chain's CDR3 is CASIPAGGLDEQFF. The CDR3 DNA sequence: TGTGCCAGTATACCAGCGGGAGGGCTCGATGAGCAGTTCTTC. V and J are TRBV19 and TRBJ2-1; TRBD2 aligns across 10 bases. After removal of 7 bases from V and 8 bases from J, the junction contained 8 bases not matched to a gene. The CDR3 spans 14 residues. Germline V gene lookup returns CDR1 LNHDA and CDR2 SQIVND (reference sequence).

This clonotype was recorded a few times. This rearrangement joins TRBV30 to TRBJ1-6; 7 bases map to TRBD1. The ends lost 6 bases at V and 8 bases at J; junction bases unmatched: 4. The CDR3 consists of 12 residues. Germline V CDR1 and CDR2: GTSNPN, SVGIG (reference sequence). In DNA form, the CDR3 reads TGTGCCTGTGGGACAGTCTATTCACCCCTCCACTTT. This codes for CACGTVYSPLHF.

The chain carries TRBV12-3 or TRBV12-4 and TRBJ1-5; D gene ambiguous. Trimming removed 2 bases at V and 4 bases at J, with 24 bases between. This CDR3 is 19 amino acids long. This CDR3 reads CASSLNSGLRLPYNQPQHF. CDR3 DNA sequence: TGTGCCAGCAGTTTAAATTCCGGCCTCCGTCTCCCTTATAATCAGCCCCAGCATTTT.

CDR3 amino acids: CASRQRTGSYGYTF. The CDR3 bases are TGTGCCAGCAGGCAGCGGACAGGGTCCTATGGCTACACCTTC. The V call is TRBV12-3 or TRBV12-4, the J call TRBJ1-2; TRBD1 matches at 8 bases. The CDR3 runs 14 residues. Trimming cost V 6 bases and J 4 bases; bases outside gene matches: 7.

This clonotype qualifies as medium-sized (0.01 to 0.1%). The J gene is TRBJ2-7, the V gene TRBV12-3 or TRBV12-4, with 10 bases that match TRBD1. V trimming: 3 bases; J trimming: 2 bases; junction bases outside the gene matches: 4. The CDR3 has 15 residues. The CDR3 protein is CASSLVGQGAYEQYF. CDR3 sequence (DNA): TGTGCCAGCAGTTTGGTCGGACAGGGGGCCTACGAGCAGTACTTC.

Relative to its sample, this clonotype is medium-sized (0.01 to 0.1%). The rearrangement uses TRBV19 and TRBJ1-1; a weak D match, TRBD1 (5 bases). This CDR3 has 14 residues. Germline V gives CDR1 LNHDA, CDR2 SQIVND (reference sequence). Trimming took off 7 bases at V and 0 bases at J, with 12 bases between the two ends. The chain's CDR3 is CASTLTTVNTEAFF. Written as DNA, the CDR3 is TGTGCCAGTACTCTAACGACAGTGAACACTGAAGCTTTCTTT.

Sample share makes this clonotype medium-sized. The chain carries TRBV19 and TRBJ1-6; maybe TRBD1 (6 bases). The CDR3 is 17 residues long. The germline V gene has CDR1 LNHDA and CDR2 SQIVND (reference sequence). Trimming shortened V by 4 bases and J by 9 bases, and 22 bases separated the two germline ends. This CDR3 is CASSTPPSGHYSSPLHF. The CDR3 DNA is TGTGCCAGTAGTACCCCGCCCTCGGGACATTACTCTTCACCCCTCCACTTT.

This clonotype is medium-sized in the sample. V and J are TRBV6-6 and TRBJ2-3; TRBD1 matches at 8 bases. There are 14 residues in the CDR3. Per the germline V gene, CDR1 is MNHNY and CDR2 is SVGAGI (reference sequence). Germline trimming cut 1 base from V and 6 bases from J; bases unmatched to any gene: 3. The CDR3 bases are TGTGCCAGCAGTTACTACAGGGGGGCCGATACGCAGTATTTT. This translates into CASSYYRGADTQYF.

About this clonotype: A much larger clone lies one base from this, so it may be a read error. The gene calls are TRBV19 and TRBJ1-2; TRBD1 might be the D (5 bases). V lost 5 bases and J 1 base, leaving 17 bases between the germline ends. This CDR3 comprises 16 residues. Per germline, CDR1 LNHDA and CDR2 SQIVND (reference sequence). The CDR3 DNA is TGTGCCAGTAGTTCGGGGGGGAAAATCGGTAACTATGGCTACACCTTC. Translating it yields CASSSGGKIGNYGYTF.

By proportion, this clonotype is medium-sized (0.01 to 0.1%). The J gene is TRBJ2-1, the V gene TRBV5-4, with a tentative D call TRBD2 (5 bases). The CDR3 has 15 amino acids. The V gene lost 4 bases and the J gene lost 4 bases, with 15 bases spanning the gap. CDR1 SGHNT and CDR2 YYREEE come from the germline V gene (reference sequence). The CDR3 spells CASSLAGPTYNEQFF. CDR3 DNA: TGTGCCAGCAGCCTCGCGGGCCCCACGTACAATGAGCAGTTCTTC.

This clonotype qualifies as medium-sized. V is TRBV19 and J is TRBJ1-3; TRBD1 might be the D (6 bases). Trimming took off 9 bases at V and 0 bases at J, with 12 bases between the two ends. The germline V gene has CDR1 LNHDA and CDR2 SQIVND (reference sequence). The CDR3 length is 14 residues. CDR3: CASRPGASGNTIYF. The CDR3 DNA reads as TGTGCCAGCCGCCCGGGGGCCTCTGGAAACACCATATATTTT.

The genes are TRBV12-3 or TRBV12-4 and TRBJ2-4, with no clear D. The CDR3 extends over 12 amino acids. The V end lost 2 bases, the J end lost 12 bases, and 11 bases lay between the germline ends. The CDR3 sequence: CASSLFHTHQYF. The CDR3 region has the DNA TGTGCCAGCAGTTTATTCCACACTCATCAGTACTTC.

This clonotype qualifies as medium-sized. The chain has TRBV19 and TRBJ1-2, with D perhaps TRBD1 (6 bases). Trimming took 7 bases from V and 1 from J, leaving 22 bases between them. Germline values: CDR1 LNHDA, CDR2 SQIVND (reference sequence). This CDR3 contains 17 residues. CDR3 amino acids: CASIPTSRGAHNYGYTF. In nucleotides, the CDR3 is TGTGCCAGTATCCCGACCTCAAGGGGGGCCCATAACTATGGCTACACCTTC.

In its sample, this clonotype ranks as medium-sized (0.01 to 0.1%). V is TRBV6-1 and J is TRBJ2-6, with 8 bases fitting TRBD1. From germline, CDR1 is MNHNS and CDR2 SASEGT. With 10 bases clipped from V and 0 bases from J, the junction kept 8 bases outside the gene matches. CDR3 length: 16 amino acids. CDR3 DNA sequence: TGTGCCACTACGGGACAGGCATTCTCTGGGGCCAACGTCCTGACTTTC. It yields the protein CATTGQAFSGANVLTF.

The J gene is TRBJ2-2, the V gene TRBV7-9, with 14 bases matching TRBD2. J was trimmed by 5 bases and V by 5 bases; bases with no gene match: 7. The CDR3 has 17 amino acids. The germline V gene has CDR1 SEHNR and CDR2 FQNEAQ (reference sequence). CDR3: CASSPGTSGSYTGELFF. DNA for the CDR3: TGTGCCAGCAGCCCCGGGACTAGCGGGAGTTATACCGGGGAGCTGTTTTTT.

By its share, this clonotype is medium-sized. This chain uses TRBV24-1 with TRBJ2-3; D is unresolved. V was clipped by 1 base and J by 4 bases, with 5 bases between them. The CDR3 is 13 residues long. Germline-derived CDR1 and CDR2 are KGHDR and SFDVKD. In DNA, the CDR3 is TGTGCCACCAGTGATTTTTCCGCAGATACGCAGTATTTT. Its translation: CATSDFSADTQYF.

J is TRBJ2-2 and V is TRBV11-2; either TRBD1 or TRBD2 may supply D (5 bases each). This CDR3 is built from 13 residues. The ends were cut back, 4 bases at V and 6 bases at J, with 9 bases in the middle. CDR1 and CDR2 from the germline V gene are SGHAT and FQNNGV. CDR3 amino acids: CASSSRGPGELFF. CDR3 in DNA: TGTGCCAGCAGCTCCCGGGGCCCCGGGGAGCTGTTTTTT.

The chain recombines TRBV27 with TRBJ1-1; D call uncertain. Deletions cut 3 bases from V and 5 bases from J, with 13 bases between. The germline gives CDR1 MNHEY, CDR2 SMNVEV (reference sequence). This CDR3 contains 14 residues. CDR3 protein: CASSFKNMGTEAFF. The CDR3 nucleotides read TGTGCCAGCAGTTTTAAGAACATGGGGACTGAAGCTTTCTTT.

This clonotype is labeled as medium-sized. This chain joins TRBV29-1 and TRBJ2-7, with TRBD1 matching 7 bases. The J segment lost 7 bases and the V segment lost 5 bases, leaving 8 bases of the junction unmatched. Germline values: CDR1 SQVTM, CDR2 ANQGSEA. The CDR3 spans 12 residues. The CDR3 spells CSVRTGRKEQYF. CDR3 nucleotide sequence: TGCAGCGTTAGGACAGGCCGTAAGGAGCAGTACTTC.

This clonotype appeared a few times. The rearrangement uses TRBV20-1 and TRBJ2-1, with 7 bases matching TRBD1. Unmatched junction bases numbered 0, after V lost 3 bases and J lost 7 bases. CDR1 is DFQATT and CDR2 is SNEGSKA in the germline V gene (reference sequence). CDR3 size: 11 residues. The CDR3 loop reads CSASRGNEQFF. The DNA for the CDR3 is TGCAGTGCTAGCAGGGGGAATGAGCAGTTCTTC.